This T cell receptor beta chain was recorded in a study of cytomegalovirus exposure and HLA in healthy donors. Findings and limits, study-wide: Listed as cytomegalovirus-associated were 150 or so TCR beta chains. In vitro data verified a few CMV-associated chains as specific for CMV antigens. The authors later found most CMV-associated TCR beta chains appeared HLA-restricted.

The CDR3 runs to 14 residues. Looked up from germline, CDR1 is SNHLY and CDR2 is FYNNEI. V shed 6 bases, J shed 11 bases, and the junction held 13 bases outside the gene matches. Comments on this clone: The target antigen is unknown.

PCR used 60 Vbeta primers and 13 Jbeta primers. Sequencing was performed with immunoSEQ multiplex PCR; in TCRdb, only in-frame clones are kept and a portion is missing. The sample holds 150,000 to 200,000 clones; 70% to 90% are singletons and the top ten take about 9.3%. Material: PBMCs. This sequence was found in a man aged 18 to 30 in good health and CMV-seropositive. This chain uses TRBV2 with TRBJ2-5; 9 nucleotides match TRBD1. The chain's CDR3 is CASSPGTGIREQYF. CDR3 DNA sequence: TGTGCCAGCAGCCCCGGGACAGGGATCCGGGAGCAGTACTTC.